The next 19 T cell receptor beta chains were all read from a single sample in a study of T cell responses to AZD1222 COVID-19 vaccine. The assay was immunoSEQ multiplex PCR, and TCRdb's table has in-frame clones only and misses some. This table holds some 150,000 clones, approximately 90% found once. Sequencing used peripheral blood, obtained on day 0 of AZD1222 vaccination. These receptors all stem from an adult in good health.

The chain combines TRBV18 with TRBJ2-5; D unresolved. The CDR3 is 13 amino acids. V gave up 2 bases and J gave up 4 bases, with 8 bases separating them. Per germline, CDR1 KGHSH and CDR2 LQKENI. CDR3 nucleotide sequence: TGTGCCAGCTCACCAGGGAAAGGAGAGACCCAGTACTTC. Protein sequence: CASSPGKGETQYF.

This sequence joins TRBV9 and TRBJ2-1, with TRBD2 matching over 10 bases. Germline CDR1 reads SGDLS; CDR2 reads YYNGEE. The trim removed 4 bases at V and 8 bases at J, leaving 12 bases unmatched. There are 16 residues in the CDR3. The CDR3 region has the DNA TGTGCCAGCAGCCGCTCTAGCGGGGGAGGCTGGGATGAGCAGTTCTTC. This encodes CASSRSSGGGWDEQFF. Based on the CDR3 plus reference TRBV9 and TRBJ2-1, the full variable domain is DSGVTQTPKHLITATGQRVTLRCSPRSGDLSVYWYQQSLDQGLQFLIQYYNGEERAKGNILERFSAQQFPDLHSELNLSSLELGDSALYFCASSRSSGGGWDEQFFGPGTRLTVL.

The rearrangement links TRBV6-6 to TRBJ1-1; 8 bases agree with TRBD1. The CDR3 length is 14 residues. Trimming cost V 7 bases and J 4 bases; bases outside gene matches: 8. CDR1 and CDR2 (germline): MNHNY, SVGAGI (reference sequence). Written as DNA, the CDR3 is TGTGCCAGCACCCTGACCGGACAGGGCACTGAAGCTTTCTTT. Its translation is CASTLTGQGTEAFF.

The V call is TRBV6-4, the J call TRBJ1-2, with a tentative D call TRBD1 (5 bases). This CDR3 region has 15 residues. The V and J ends lost 3 bases and 8 bases respectively, with 19 bases between them. The germline CDR1 and CDR2 sequences are MRHNA and SNTAGT. CDR3 nucleotides: TGTGCCAGCAGTGATCCGACAGCCCGGGTAAGAGGCTACACCTTC. Translating gives CASSDPTARVRGYTF.

The CDR3 sequence: CASSSEGGGAEAFF. For the CDR3, the DNA is TGTGCCAGTAGTAGTGAAGGAGGGGGGGCTGAAGCTTTCTTT. The gene calls are TRBV19 and TRBJ1-1; TRBD1 is a possible D gene (6 bases). There are 14 residues in the CDR3. From germline, CDR1 is LNHDA and CDR2 SQIVND (reference sequence). Trimming took off 4 bases at V and 6 bases at J, with 15 bases between the two ends. Full variable domain (missing parts from reference TRBV19 and TRBJ1-1): DGGITQSPKYLFRKEGQNVTLSCEQNLNHDAMYWYRQDPGQGLRLIYYSQIVNDFQKGDIAEGYSVSREKKESFPLTVTSAQKNPTAFYLCASSSEGGGAEAFFGQGTRLTVV.

This clone was seen only a few times. This chain connects TRBV23-1 to TRBJ1-1, with D unclear. TRBV23-1 is an open reading frame, and its role is uncertain. The V end was cut by 3 bases, the J end by 7 bases, with 12 bases between. The CDR3 is 13 residues long. The CDR3 DNA reads TGCGCCAGCAGTCACCCCCGGAGGTGTGAAGCTTTCTTT. It specifies CASSHPRRCEAFF.

V usage is TRBV19 and J usage is TRBJ2-1, with TRBD2 matching over 10 bases. V was clipped by 2 bases and J by 10 bases; unmatched bases: 5. The germline V gene has CDR1 LNHDA and CDR2 SQIVND (reference sequence). The CDR3 runs to 14 residues. Here the CDR3 reads CASSIRRTSGEQFF. CDR3 nucleotide sequence: TGTGCCAGTAGTATAAGGAGGACTAGCGGAGAGCAGTTCTTC.

The chain recombines TRBV18 with TRBJ2-7; 11 bases align to TRBD2. This CDR3 is 13 amino acids long. Germline V gives CDR1 KGHSH, CDR2 LQKENI. J lost 5 bases, V lost 7 bases, and 4 bases had no gene match. The CDR3 nucleotides read TGTGCCAGCTATAGCGGGGGGGCCGACGAGCAGTACTTC. It codes for CASYSGGADEQYF.

The genes are TRBV5-1 and TRBJ1-4; 10 nucleotides align to TRBD1. This CDR3 spans 15 amino acids. Germline V CDR1 and CDR2: SGHRS, YFSETQ. Germline trimming cut 3 bases from V and 6 bases from J; bases unmatched to any gene: 5. The CDR3 spells CASSYRQGADEKLFF. Here the CDR3 DNA reads TGCGCCAGCAGCTACAGACAGGGGGCTGATGAAAAACTGTTTTTT.

This sequence joins TRBV5-6 and TRBJ2-1, with D possibly called TRBD1 or TRBD2 (5 bases each). Germline loops: CDR1 SGHDT, CDR2 YYEEEE. CDR3 length: 14 residues. Trimming left V 7 bases short and J 0 bases short, with 11 bases between. This CDR3 reads CASLRGPSYNEQFF. The CDR3 nucleotides are TGTGCCAGCTTGAGGGGCCCCTCCTACAATGAGCAGTTCTTC.

The chain is built from TRBV3-1 (or the pseudogene TRBV3-2) and TRBJ2-5, with TRBD2 identical over 11 bases. The CDR3 runs to 15 residues. Germline V gene lookup returns CDR1 LGHDT and CDR2 YNNKEL (reference sequence). Trimming took 4 bases from V and 7 from J; bases not matched to a gene: 8. CDR3 sequence (DNA): TGTGCCAGCAGCCCCATAGCGGGGGGGCGCGGGACCCAGTACTTC. As protein: CASSPIAGGRGTQYF.

The chain couples TRBV29-1 to TRBJ1-2; D is unresolved. V lost 3 bases, J lost 6 bases, and 8 bases lay in between. The CDR3 is 11 amino acids. The V gene's germline CDR1 is SQVTM and CDR2 ANQGSEA. The CDR3 DNA sequence: TGCAGCGTTGAGCGGGCCCATGGCTACACCTTC. This sequence encodes CSVERAHGYTF.

V usage is TRBV29-1 and J usage is TRBJ2-7; the match to TRBD1 covers 10 bases. The CDR3 loop spans 14 amino acids. After removal of 4 bases from V and 1 base from J, the junction contained 4 bases not matched to a gene. The germline V gene has CDR1 SQVTM and CDR2 ANQGSEA. CDR3 in amino acids: CSVGGTGVSYEQYF. The CDR3 DNA is TGCAGCGTTGGGGGGACAGGGGTGTCCTACGAGCAGTACTTC.

The gene calls are TRBV9 and TRBJ1-1; 10 nucleotides match TRBD1. Trimming took 4 bases from V and 0 from J; bases not matched to a gene: 6. This CDR3 is built from 16 residues. Germline assignment: CDR1 SGDLS and CDR2 YYNGEE. The CDR3 sequence: CASSRDRGRVNTEAFF. Here the CDR3 DNA reads TGTGCCAGCAGCAGGGACAGGGGTAGGGTGAACACTGAAGCTTTCTTT. Full variable domain (rest looked up from reference TRBV9 and TRBJ1-1): DSGVTQTPKHLITATGQRVTLRCSPRSGDLSVYWYQQSLDQGLQFLIQYYNGEERAKGNILERFSAQQFPDLHSELNLSSLELGDSALYFCASSRDRGRVNTEAFFGQGTRLTVV.

This clone was seen once. CDR3 bases: TGTGCCAGCAGCGTGGCAGGAGGGATTGCAACTAATGAAAAACTGTTTTTT. Translating gives CASSVAGGIATNEKLFF. The chain employs TRBV9 and TRBJ1-4; no reliable D call. Trimming cost V 2 bases and J 0 bases, with 14 bases left between them. The CDR3 contains 17 residues. The germline V gene encodes CDR1 SGDLS and CDR2 YYNGEE.

This chain connects TRBV19 to TRBJ1-4; D call uncertain. Germline V gene lookup returns CDR1 LNHDA and CDR2 SQIVND (reference sequence). The CDR3 extends over 12 amino acids. The ends were cut back, 8 bases at V and 8 bases at J, with 12 bases in the middle. CDR3 bases: TGTGCCAGTTCTGTCCCACGAGAAAAACTGTTTTTT. Translated, it gives CASSVPREKLFF.

The chain uses TRBV19 and TRBJ1-5; D ambiguous. This CDR3 contains 16 residues. The germline gives CDR1 LNHDA, CDR2 SQIVND (reference sequence). V lost 3 bases and J lost 1, with 13 bases in between. CDR3 DNA: TGTGCCAGTAGTATCTCCGGTGGGATCAGCAATCAGCCCCAGCATTTT. This translates into CASSISGGISNQPQHF.

J is TRBJ2-2 and V is TRBV9, with D perhaps matching TRBD2 (5 bases). V shed 0 bases and J shed 5 bases, with 8 bases lying between them. The CDR3 covers 14 residues. Germline V CDR1 and CDR2: SGDLS, YYNGEE. CDR3 in DNA: TGTGCCAGCAGCGTAGCCGGGGATACCGGGGAGCTGTTTTTT. Protein product: CASSVAGDTGELFF.

The rearrangement uses TRBV4-1 and TRBJ1-2; no definite D call. V was clipped by 2 bases and J by 5 bases, with 18 bases between them. The CDR3 has 16 residues. Looked up from germline, CDR1 is MGHRA and CDR2 is YSYEKL. The CDR3 here is CASSQKGGSTQYGYTF. Here the CDR3 DNA reads TGCGCCAGCAGCCAAAAGGGCGGATCCACTCAGTATGGCTACACCTTC.